A single sample gave rise to the 31 T cell receptor beta chains below, sequenced in a study of Ad26.COV2.S vaccination and SARS-CoV-2 variants. TCRdb's copy holds only in-frame clones and misses some; the assay was immunoSEQ multiplex PCR. Of 350,000 to 450,000 clones in the sample, about 83% were seen once. The treatment: approximately 18 received Ad26.COV2.S at low or high dose, single or two shots; 5 received placebo; per-sample allocation not given. It was on day 63 after the first vaccine or placebo injection that samples were taken. Material: peripheral blood, obtained in a trial of Ad26.COV2.S vaccine versus placebo. These receptors originate from a person aged 18-60 years who received the Ad26.COV2.S COVID-19 vaccine or a placebo.

This chain links TRBV13 with TRBJ2-4, with TRBD2 matching over 7 bases. Germline V gene sequence: CDR1 PRHDT, CDR2 FYEKMQ (reference sequence). This CDR3 region has 14 residues. The trim removed 2 bases at V and 7 bases at J, leaving 5 bases unmatched. CDR3 sequence reads: CASSLRRLANIQYF. The CDR3 DNA is TGTGCCAGCAGCTTAAGGAGACTAGCCAACATTCAGTACTTC.

This chain links TRBV20-1 with TRBJ2-1, with 8 bases lining up with TRBD2. This CDR3 spans 11 amino acids. Trimming cost V 5 bases and J 14 bases; bases outside gene matches: 8. Germline V gene data show CDR1 as DFQATT and CDR2 as SNEGSKA (reference sequence). The CDR3 spells CSARTGTREFF. CDR3 nucleotide sequence: TGCAGTGCTCGAACCGGGACTAGGGAGTTCTTC.

This clone was counted a single time. The chain has TRBV9 and TRBJ2-7; TRBD2 is a possible D gene (5 bases). Trimming removed 0 bases from V and 2 bases from J, with 12 bases in between. The CDR3 length is 15 residues. The germline CDR1 and CDR2 sequences are SGDLS and YYNGEE. The CDR3 bases are TGTGCCAGCAGCGTAGGTGTTGGAGGCCCCTACGAGCAGTACTTC. It encodes CASSVGVGGPYEQYF.

The chain employs TRBV6-5 and TRBJ2-1, with 7 bases aligning to TRBD2. Germline assignment: CDR1 MNHEY and CDR2 SVGAGI. The CDR3 totals 15 residues. V was pared by 5 bases and J by 3 bases, with 7 bases of the junction left unmatched. CDR3 loop: CASSLGTIIYNEQFF. Here the CDR3 DNA reads TGTGCCAGCAGTCTCGGGACTATAATCTACAATGAGCAGTTCTTC.

The rearrangement joins TRBV5-1 to TRBJ2-6, with D tentatively TRBD1 (5 bases). CDR3 size: 17 residues. V shed 0 bases and J shed 0 bases, with 10 bases lying between them. CDR1 and CDR2 from the germline V gene are SGHRS and YFSETQ. As DNA, the CDR3 is TGCGCCAGCAGCTTGGAGGGGCCCGGCTCTGGGGCCAACGTCCTGACTTTC. It yields the protein CASSLEGPGSGANVLTF.

A single count supports this clone. V gene TRBV7-2 combines with J gene TRBJ2-2; tentatively, D is TRBD1 (5 bases). Germline-derived CDR1 and CDR2 are SGHTA and FQGNSA. The V end was cut by 2 bases, the J end by 2 bases, with 12 bases between. The CDR3 has 16 amino acids. Here the CDR3 DNA reads TGTGCCAGCAGCTTAAAAACAGGCCAAAACACCGGGGAGCTGTTTTTT. As protein: CASSLKTGQNTGELFF.

This clone was picked up one time. The chain is built from TRBV7-3 and TRBJ2-1, with D possibly matching TRBD1 (5 bases). Between the trimmed V and J ends, which lost 5 bases and 0 bases, there was a span of 8 bases. The CDR3 totals 14 residues. CDR1 and CDR2 (germline): SGHTA, FQGTGA. In nucleotides, the CDR3 is TGTGCCAGCAGCCCCCAGGGCTCCTACAATGAGCAGTTCTTC. Protein product: CASSPQGSYNEQFF.

This rearrangement joins TRBV12-3 or TRBV12-4 to TRBJ2-3; no clear D gene. V was cut by 1 base and J by 6 bases, with 8 bases left in between. CDR3 length: 13 amino acids. The CDR3, as DNA: TGTGCCAGCAGTTTAGGGGATCGGGATACGCAGTATTTT. This sequence encodes CASSLGDRDTQYF.

The J gene is TRBJ2-6, the V gene TRBV4-3; D is perhaps TRBD2 (5 bases). Trimming took 0 bases from V and 4 from J, leaving 10 bases between them. Per the germline V gene, CDR1 is LGHNA and CDR2 is YSLEER. CDR3 length: 16 residues. CDR3 bases: TGCGCCAGCAGCCAAGATCGGAGGATGGGGGCCAACGTCCTGACTTTC. Its translation: CASSQDRRMGANVLTF.

CDR3 in DNA: TGCGCCAGCAGCCAGCGACTAGCGAGGAATGAGCAGTTCTTC. This sequence encodes CASSQRLARNEQFF. The chain combines TRBV4-1 with TRBJ2-1, with TRBD2 identical over 8 bases. Trimming at V came to 3 bases and at J to 7 bases, leaving 5 bases not matched to a gene. CDR1 is MGHRA and CDR2 is YSYEKL in the germline V gene. The CDR3 has 14 amino acids.

This sequence joins TRBV5-6 and TRBJ1-5; D is uncertain. The length of the CDR3 is 11 residues. The germline V gene has CDR1 SGHDT and CDR2 YYEEEE. The ends were cut back, 4 bases at V and 11 bases at J, with 10 bases in the middle. The CDR3 is CASSKGSSQHF. The CDR3 DNA sequence: TGTGCCAGCAGCAAGGGTTCGTCCCAGCATTTT.

V usage is TRBV30 and J usage is TRBJ2-2; D might be TRBD2 (5 bases). The V gene lost 7 bases and the J gene lost 5 bases, with 17 bases spanning the gap. This CDR3 has 14 amino acids. In germline, CDR1 is GTSNPN, CDR2 SVGIG (reference sequence). The CDR3 sequence is CASPRGVNTGELFF. The CDR3 DNA is TGTGCCTCCCCCCGGGGAGTTAATACCGGGGAGCTGTTTTTT.

The chain recombines TRBV11-1 with TRBJ2-7; the match to TRBD2 covers 7 bases. The CDR3 has 14 residues. In germline, CDR1 is SGHAT, CDR2 FQDESV (reference sequence). V was pared by 5 bases and J by 0 bases, with 4 bases of the junction left unmatched. Here the CDR3 DNA reads TGTGCCAGCAGCCCTGGGACTACCTCCTACGAGCAGTACTTC. Its protein is CASSPGTTSYEQYF.

J is TRBJ1-1 and V is TRBV30; D unclear. V lost 0 bases, J lost 5 bases, and 10 bases lay in between. The CDR3 has 13 residues. The germline gives CDR1 GTSNPN, CDR2 SVGIG (reference sequence). The DNA of the CDR3 is TGTGCCTGGAGTGTACACAGCAGGACTGAAGCTTTCTTT. This translates into CAWSVHSRTEAFF.

The chain recombines TRBV5-1 with TRBJ2-3, with 7 bases aligning to TRBD1. After removal of 0 bases from V and 3 bases from J, the junction contained 10 bases not matched to a gene. Looked up from germline, CDR1 is SGHRS and CDR2 is YFSETQ. The CDR3 contains 17 residues. For the CDR3, the DNA is TGCGCCAGCAGCTTGGGGTATGCGGCAGGGGGAACAGATACGCAGTATTTT. Translating it yields CASSLGYAAGGTDTQYF. Together with reference TRBV5-1 and TRBJ2-3, the CDR3 gives the full variable domain: KAGVTQTPRYLIKTRGQQVTLSCSPISGHRSVSWYQQTPGQGLQFLFEYFSETQRNKGNFPGRFSGRQFSNSRSEMNVSTLELGDSALYLCASSLGYAAGGTDTQYFGPGTRLTVL.

The chain recombines TRBV6-6 with TRBJ1-2; D is undetermined. Germline CDR1 reads MNHNY; CDR2 reads SVGAGI (reference sequence). V was trimmed by 0 bases and J by 5 bases, leaving 7 bases between them. This CDR3 region has 13 residues. Written as DNA, the CDR3 is TGTGCCAGCAGTTACTCGTTTGAGTATGGCTACACCTTC. It yields the protein CASSYSFEYGYTF.

The V call is TRBV7-9, the J call TRBJ2-3, with 9 bases identical to TRBD2. CDR1 and CDR2 (germline): SEHNR, FQNEAQ (reference sequence). The junction had 2 bases not matched to a gene; V was cut back by 4 bases and J by 0 bases. The CDR3 is 15 amino acids. The CDR3 DNA follows: TGTGCCAGCAGCTCGCTAGCGGGAAGCACAGATACGCAGTATTTT. This translates into CASSSLAGSTDTQYF.

The rearrangement links TRBV7-9 to TRBJ1-2; 8 nucleotides line up with TRBD1. Trimming cost V 1 base and J 8 bases; bases outside gene matches: 6. The CDR3 extends over 14 amino acids. Germline V CDR1 and CDR2: SEHNR, FQNEAQ (reference sequence). The CDR3 loop is CASSLGRTGSGYTF. CDR3 in DNA: TGTGCCAGCAGCTTAGGACGGACAGGGTCCGGCTACACCTTC.

The rearrangement uses TRBV19 and TRBJ2-3; 7 bases align to TRBD2. This CDR3 region has 16 residues. After removal of 5 bases from V and 2 bases from J, the junction contained 10 bases not matched to a gene. Germline V lookup: CDR1 LNHDA, CDR2 SQIVND (reference sequence). The CDR3 coding sequence is TGTGCCAGTAGTGTCGGGGACTACTTCCTCACAGATACGCAGTATTTT. Amino acids: CASSVGDYFLTDTQYF.

The gene calls are TRBV5-3 and TRBJ1-2; D uncertain. TRBV5-3 is recorded as an ORF, its role being uncertain. V lost 4 bases and J lost 2, with 24 bases in between. The CDR3 is made up of 18 amino acids. The CDR3 region is CARSHNGPAEILNYGYTF. CDR3 sequence (DNA): TGTGCCAGAAGCCATAATGGGCCGGCAGAAATCCTAAACTATGGCTACACCTTC.

The chain employs TRBV18 and TRBJ1-5, with D unresolved. V was trimmed by 2 bases and J by 2 bases, leaving 10 bases between them. Looked up from germline, CDR1 is KGHSH and CDR2 is LQKENI. The CDR3 is 15 amino acids. The CDR3 region is CASSPNSPGNQPQHF. CDR3 in DNA: TGTGCCAGCTCACCAAACAGCCCAGGCAATCAGCCCCAGCATTTT.

This sequence joins TRBV3-1 (or the pseudogene TRBV3-2) and TRBJ2-1, with D perhaps TRBD2 (5 bases). The V end lost 3 bases, the J end lost 7 bases, and 16 bases lay between the germline ends. This CDR3 contains 15 residues. Germline loops: CDR1 LGHDT, CDR2 YNNKEL (reference sequence). For the CDR3, the DNA is TGTGCCAGCAGCCAGGTTAGGACCGGCGGGAATGAGCAGTTCTTC. It codes for CASSQVRTGGNEQFF.

Here the CDR3 reads CASRKETDLGGQYF. CDR3 coding DNA: TGTGCCAGCAGGAAAGAGACAGACCTCGGGGGGCAGTACTTC. The chain has TRBV6-5 and TRBJ2-7, with a weak D call TRBD2 (6 bases). V was pared by 6 bases and J by 9 bases, with 21 bases between. Germline V gene lookup returns CDR1 MNHEY and CDR2 SVGAGI. The CDR3 consists of 14 residues.

In DNA, the CDR3 is TGTGCCAGCAGCTCCGGGGGAGGAACAGATACGCAGTATTTT. It specifies CASSSGGGTDTQYF. The chain employs TRBV11-3 and TRBJ2-3, with a weak D call TRBD2 (6 bases). CDR1 SGHNT and CDR2 YENEEA come from the germline V gene. The ends were cut back, 4 bases at V and 3 bases at J, with 11 bases in the middle. The CDR3 runs to 14 residues.

CDR3 residues: CASTRQTYEQYF. DNA for the CDR3: TGTGCCAGCACGCGACAGACCTACGAGCAGTACTTC. The chain recombines TRBV2 with TRBJ2-7, with a possible D match to TRBD1 (5 bases). V lost 7 bases to trimming and J lost 2 bases, with 9 bases between them. The CDR3 covers 12 residues. Germline CDR1 SNHLY, CDR2 FYNNEI.

This chain links TRBV7-9 with TRBJ1-2; TRBD1 is a possible D gene (5 bases). Per the germline V gene, CDR1 is SEHNR and CDR2 is FQNEAQ (reference sequence). V was shortened by 5 bases and J by 4 bases, with 11 bases between the two germline ends. This CDR3 comprises 13 residues. The CDR3 coding sequence is TGTGCCAGCAGCCGACAGTCGGTCTATGGCTACACCTTC. Protein sequence: CASSRQSVYGYTF.

This clone has only a few counts. This chain uses TRBV10-1 with TRBJ2-6; perhaps TRBD1 as D (5 bases). The CDR3 contains 16 residues. Germline CDR1 reads WNHNN; CDR2 reads SYGVQD (reference sequence). The V gene lost 0 bases and the J gene lost 4 bases, with 10 bases spanning the gap. The chain's CDR3 is CASSESRGTGANVLTF. The CDR3 nucleotides read TGCGCCAGCAGTGAGTCAAGGGGCACCGGGGCCAACGTCCTGACTTTC.

This chain links TRBV7-9 with TRBJ2-1, with a possible D match to TRBD2 (6 bases). The germline V gene encodes CDR1 SEHNR and CDR2 FQNEAQ (reference sequence). Trimming shortened V by 5 bases and J by 8 bases, and 19 bases separated the two germline ends. The length of the CDR3 is 15 residues. In DNA, the CDR3 is TGTGCCAGCAGCCCATGGAGGGCGAAACGGCATGAGCAGTTCTTC. Translated: CASSPWRAKRHEQFF.

V is TRBV6-2 or TRBV6-3 and J is TRBJ1-2; no reliable D call. The V gene's germline CDR1 is MNHEY and CDR2 SVGEGT. CDR3 length: 15 residues. With 2 bases removed from V and 0 bases from J, the gap between germline ends came to 10 bases. CDR3 residues: CASSYRATANYGYTF. The CDR3 nucleotides read TGTGCCAGCAGTTACAGGGCCACCGCTAACTATGGCTACACCTTC.

The chain is built from TRBV5-4 and TRBJ2-5; 10 positions match TRBD2. This CDR3 has 15 residues. The ends lost 4 bases at V and 4 bases at J; junction bases unmatched: 7. CDR1 and CDR2 from the germline V gene are SGHNT and YYREEE (reference sequence). In DNA, the CDR3 is TGTGCCAGCAGCGACGAGCGGGAGGGCGGAGAGACCCAGTACTTC. It translates to CASSDEREGGETQYF.

The genes are TRBV5-4 and TRBJ2-5, with 9 bases lining up with TRBD1. CDR3 size: 15 residues. V was clipped by 3 bases and J by 4 bases; unmatched bases: 7. Per the germline V gene, CDR1 is SGHNT and CDR2 is YYREEE (reference sequence). CDR3 in amino acids: CASSWRGQGLETQYF. In nucleotides, the CDR3 is TGTGCCAGCAGCTGGAGGGGACAGGGCTTAGAGACCCAGTACTTC.